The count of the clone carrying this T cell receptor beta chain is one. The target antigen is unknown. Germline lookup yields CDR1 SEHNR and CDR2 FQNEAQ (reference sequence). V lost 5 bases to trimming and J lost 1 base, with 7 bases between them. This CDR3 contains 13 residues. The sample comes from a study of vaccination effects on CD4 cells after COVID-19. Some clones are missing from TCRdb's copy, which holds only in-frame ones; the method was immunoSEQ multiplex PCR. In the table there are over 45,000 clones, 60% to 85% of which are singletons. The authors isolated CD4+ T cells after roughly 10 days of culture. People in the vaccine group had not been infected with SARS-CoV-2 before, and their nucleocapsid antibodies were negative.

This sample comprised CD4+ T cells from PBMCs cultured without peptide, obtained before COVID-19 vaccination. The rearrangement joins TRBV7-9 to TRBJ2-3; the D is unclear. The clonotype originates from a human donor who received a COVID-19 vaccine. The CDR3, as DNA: TGTGCCAGCAGCCGTGGGGGCACAGATACGCAGTATTTT. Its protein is CASSRGGTDTQYF.